This T cell receptor beta chain is from a study of cytomegalovirus exposure and HLA in healthy donors. The study ran its PCR with 60 Vbeta and 13 Jbeta primers. In the study's own analysis: Counted up in a later analysis, unique TCR beta chains came to approximately 77 million, with around 12 million shared. Clones were read by immunoSEQ multiplex PCR, and TCRdb kept only the in-frame ones, dropping some. The DNA gave D and trimming, while V, J and clone size come from that table. This sample yields under 200,000 clones, of which 60% to 80% are seen a single time; roughly 2.6% belongs to the top ten. In this sample, this clone turned up a few times. Trimming at V came to 4 bases and at J to 5 bases, leaving 4 bases not matched to a gene. This CDR3 spans 14 amino acids. Germline V gene lookup returns CDR1 SGHNT and CDR2 YYREEE (reference sequence).

V is TRBV5-4 and J is TRBJ2-3; 10 nucleotides line up with TRBD2. What was sequenced was PBMCs. This TCR came from a middle-aged woman in good health and CMV-seropositive. For the CDR3, the DNA is TGTGCCAGCAGCCTAGCGGGAGTCAGAGATACGCAGTATTTT. It codes for CASSLAGVRDTQYF.